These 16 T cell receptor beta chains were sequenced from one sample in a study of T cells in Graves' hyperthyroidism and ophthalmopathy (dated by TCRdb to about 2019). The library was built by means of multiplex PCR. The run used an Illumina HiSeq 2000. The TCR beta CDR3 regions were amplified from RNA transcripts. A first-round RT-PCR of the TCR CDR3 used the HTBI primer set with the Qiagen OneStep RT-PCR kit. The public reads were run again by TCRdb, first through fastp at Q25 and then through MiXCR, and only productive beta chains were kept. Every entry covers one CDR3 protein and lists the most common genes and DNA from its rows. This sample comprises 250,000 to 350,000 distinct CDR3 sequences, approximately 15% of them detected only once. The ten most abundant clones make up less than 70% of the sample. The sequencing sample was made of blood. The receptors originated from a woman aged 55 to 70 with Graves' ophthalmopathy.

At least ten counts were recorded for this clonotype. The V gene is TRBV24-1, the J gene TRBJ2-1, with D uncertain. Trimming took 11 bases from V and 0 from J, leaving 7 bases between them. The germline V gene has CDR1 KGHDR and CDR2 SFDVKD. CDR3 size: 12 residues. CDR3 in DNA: TGTGCCAGCGCGAGCTCCTACAATGAGCAGTTCTTC. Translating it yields CASASSYNEQFF.

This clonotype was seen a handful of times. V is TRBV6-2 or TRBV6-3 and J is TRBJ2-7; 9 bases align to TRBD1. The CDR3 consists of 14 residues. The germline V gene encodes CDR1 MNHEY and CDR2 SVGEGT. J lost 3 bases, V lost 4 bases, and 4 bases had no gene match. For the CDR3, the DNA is TGTGCCAGCAGTTCCGGGACAGGGTACTACGAGCAGTACTTC. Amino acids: CASSSGTGYYEQYF.

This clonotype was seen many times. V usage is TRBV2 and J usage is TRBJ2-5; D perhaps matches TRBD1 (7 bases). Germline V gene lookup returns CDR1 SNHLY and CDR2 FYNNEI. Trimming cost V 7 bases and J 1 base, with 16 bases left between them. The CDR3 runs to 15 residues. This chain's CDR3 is CASKGQGGPQETQYF. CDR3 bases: TGTGCCAGCAAGGGGCAGGGGGGTCCCCAAGAGACCCAGTACTTC.

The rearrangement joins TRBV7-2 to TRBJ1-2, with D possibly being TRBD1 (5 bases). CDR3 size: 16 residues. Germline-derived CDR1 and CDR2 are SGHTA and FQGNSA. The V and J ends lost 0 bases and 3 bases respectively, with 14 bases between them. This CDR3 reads CASSLAGAGSDYGYTF. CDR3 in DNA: TGTGCCAGCAGCTTAGCTGGGGCAGGGAGTGACTATGGCTACACCTTC. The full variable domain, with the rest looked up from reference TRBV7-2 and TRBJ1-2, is GAGVSQSPSNKVTEKGKDVELRCDPISGHTALYWYRQSLGQGLEFLIYFQGNSAPDKSGLPSDRFSAERTGGSVSTLTIQRTQQEDSAVYLCASSLAGAGSDYGYTFGSGTRLTVV.

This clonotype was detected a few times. CDR3 DNA sequence: TGTGCCATCAGTGAGTCAAGGGGAGATACGCAGTATTTT. Its protein is CAISESRGDTQYF. The chain joins TRBV10-3 to TRBJ2-3, with a weak D call TRBD1 (5 bases). The CDR3 covers 13 residues. Germline CDR1 and CDR2: ENHRY and SYGVKD. Deletions cut 0 bases from V and 5 bases from J, with 6 bases between.

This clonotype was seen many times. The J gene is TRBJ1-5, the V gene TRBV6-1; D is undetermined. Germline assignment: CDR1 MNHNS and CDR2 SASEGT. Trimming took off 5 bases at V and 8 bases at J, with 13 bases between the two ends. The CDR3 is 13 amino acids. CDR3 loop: CASSLKGRKPQHF. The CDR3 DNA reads TGTGCCAGCAGTCTTAAGGGAAGGAAGCCCCAGCATTTT.

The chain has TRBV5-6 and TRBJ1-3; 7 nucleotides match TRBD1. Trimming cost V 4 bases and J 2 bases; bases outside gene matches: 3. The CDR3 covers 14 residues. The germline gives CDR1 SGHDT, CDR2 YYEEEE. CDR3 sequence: CASSLTGPGNTIYF. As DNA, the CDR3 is TGTGCCAGCAGCCTGACAGGGCCTGGAAACACCATATATTTT.

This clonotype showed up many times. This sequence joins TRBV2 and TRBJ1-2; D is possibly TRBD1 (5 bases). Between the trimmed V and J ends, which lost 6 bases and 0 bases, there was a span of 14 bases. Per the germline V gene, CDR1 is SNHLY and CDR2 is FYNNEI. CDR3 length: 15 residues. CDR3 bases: TGTGCCAGCAGGGGAGGGCAGACAGCTAACTATGGCTACACCTTC. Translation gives CASRGGQTANYGYTF.

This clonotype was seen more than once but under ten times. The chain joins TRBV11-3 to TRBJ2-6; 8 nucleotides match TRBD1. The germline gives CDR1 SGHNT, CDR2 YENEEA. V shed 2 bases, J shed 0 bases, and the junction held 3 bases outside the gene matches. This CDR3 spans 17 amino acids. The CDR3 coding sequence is TGTGCCAGCAGCTTACAGGGGGCTCACTCTGGGGCCAACGTCCTGACTTTC. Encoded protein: CASSLQGAHSGANVLTF.

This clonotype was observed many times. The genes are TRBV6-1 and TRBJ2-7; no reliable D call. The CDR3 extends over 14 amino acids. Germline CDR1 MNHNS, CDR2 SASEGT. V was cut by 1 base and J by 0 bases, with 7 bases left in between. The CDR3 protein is CASSEDSYSYEQYF. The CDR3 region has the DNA TGTGCCAGCAGTGAAGACAGTTACTCCTACGAGCAGTACTTC.

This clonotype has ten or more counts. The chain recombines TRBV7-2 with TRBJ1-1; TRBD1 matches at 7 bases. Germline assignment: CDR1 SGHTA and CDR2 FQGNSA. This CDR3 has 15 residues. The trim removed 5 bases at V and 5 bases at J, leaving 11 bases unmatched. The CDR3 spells CASSARQGGETEAFF. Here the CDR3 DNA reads TGTGCCAGCAGCGCGCGGCAGGGGGGGGAGACTGAAGCTTTCTTT.

CDR3 DNA: TGTGCCAGTAGTGGGACTAGCGTGCAGAGCTCCTACGAGCAGTACTTC. It codes for CASSGTSVQSSYEQYF. The genes are TRBV19 and TRBJ2-7; 10 nucleotides match TRBD2. The trim removed 5 bases at V and 0 bases at J, leaving 7 bases unmatched. Germline CDR1 is LNHDA and CDR2 is SQIVND (reference sequence). This CDR3 spans 16 amino acids. Supplemented by reference TRBV19 and TRBJ2-7, the full variable domain reads DGGITQSPKYLFRKEGQNVTLSCEQNLNHDAMYWYRQDPGQGLRLIYYSQIVNDFQKGDIAEGYSVSREKKESFPLTVTSAQKNPTAFYLCASSGTSVQSSYEQYFGPGTRLTVT.

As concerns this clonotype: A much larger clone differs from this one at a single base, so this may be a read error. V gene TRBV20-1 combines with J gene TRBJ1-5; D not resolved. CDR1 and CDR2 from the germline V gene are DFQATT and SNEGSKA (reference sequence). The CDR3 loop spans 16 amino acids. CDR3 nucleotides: TGCAGTGCTAGAGACAGCCTTAAACTTAGCAATCAGCTCCAGCATTTT. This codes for CSARDSLKLSNQLQHF.

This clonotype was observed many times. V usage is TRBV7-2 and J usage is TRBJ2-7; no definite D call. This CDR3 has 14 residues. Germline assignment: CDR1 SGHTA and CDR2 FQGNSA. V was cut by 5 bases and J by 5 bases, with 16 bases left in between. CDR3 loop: CASSPSPTRNEQYF. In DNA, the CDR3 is TGTGCCAGCAGCCCCTCTCCGACCAGGAACGAGCAGTACTTC.

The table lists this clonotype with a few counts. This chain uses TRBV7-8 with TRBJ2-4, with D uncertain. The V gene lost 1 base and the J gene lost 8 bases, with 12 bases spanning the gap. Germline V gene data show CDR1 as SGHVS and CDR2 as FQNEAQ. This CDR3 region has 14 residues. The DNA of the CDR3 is TGTGCCAGCAGCTTAGGGGTCCCGGGCTACATTCAGTACTTC. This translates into CASSLGVPGYIQYF.

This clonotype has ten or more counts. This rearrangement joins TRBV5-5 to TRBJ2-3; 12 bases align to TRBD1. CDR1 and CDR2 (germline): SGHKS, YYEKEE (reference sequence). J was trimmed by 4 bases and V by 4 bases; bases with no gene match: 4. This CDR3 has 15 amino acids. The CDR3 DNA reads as TGTGCCAGCAGCCGCGGGACAGGGGGCGCAGATACGCAGTATTTT. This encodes CASSRGTGGADTQYF.